This T cell receptor (beta chain) was observed in a study of T cell responses to AZD1222 COVID-19 vaccine. At the level of the study: Second-dose groups at about 4 or about 12 weeks were pooled. Broader study findings: Spike-specific TCR breadth and depth both grew after two AZD1222 doses.

This clone was seen only once. As yet, its antigen is unknown. Trimming took off 0 bases at V and 8 bases at J, with 13 bases between the two ends. This CDR3 comprises 15 residues. The germline V gene has CDR1 LGHNA and CDR2 YNFKEQ. Clones were read by immunoSEQ multiplex PCR, and TCRdb kept only the in-frame ones, dropping some. Of about 140,000 clones in the sample, 75% to 95% were seen once. The TCR originated in an adult in good health. The chain couples TRBV4-2 to TRBJ1-4, with a tentative D call TRBD1 (5 bases). This specimen was peripheral blood, taken on day 0 of AZD1222 vaccination. CDR3 nucleotides: TGTGCCAGCAGCCAAGATGGGACCGGCGGGGAAAAACTGTTTTTT. Translation gives CASSQDGTGGEKLFF.